The clone carrying this T cell receptor (beta chain) was seen more than once but under ten times. Trimming took 6 bases from V and 5 from J; bases not matched to a gene: 8. Germline CDR1 reads SGHRS; CDR2 reads YFSETQ. This CDR3 is built from 15 residues. The entry originates in a study of cytomegalovirus exposure and HLA in healthy donors. With 60 Vbeta and 13 Jbeta primers, the PCR was carried out. Sequenced by immunoSEQ multiplex PCR; TCRdb stores in-frame clones only, minus some. The sample contains about 160,000 clones, approximately 79% of which appear only once. What was sequenced was PBMCs. The rearrangement uses TRBV5-1 and TRBJ2-6, with TRBD1 identical over 7 bases. This clonotype was obtained from a man in his forties in good health and CMV-seronegative. CDR3 bases: TGCGCCAGCACCCCTGACAGGGCATGGGCCAACGTCCTGACTTTC. Translated: CASTPDRAWANVLTF.